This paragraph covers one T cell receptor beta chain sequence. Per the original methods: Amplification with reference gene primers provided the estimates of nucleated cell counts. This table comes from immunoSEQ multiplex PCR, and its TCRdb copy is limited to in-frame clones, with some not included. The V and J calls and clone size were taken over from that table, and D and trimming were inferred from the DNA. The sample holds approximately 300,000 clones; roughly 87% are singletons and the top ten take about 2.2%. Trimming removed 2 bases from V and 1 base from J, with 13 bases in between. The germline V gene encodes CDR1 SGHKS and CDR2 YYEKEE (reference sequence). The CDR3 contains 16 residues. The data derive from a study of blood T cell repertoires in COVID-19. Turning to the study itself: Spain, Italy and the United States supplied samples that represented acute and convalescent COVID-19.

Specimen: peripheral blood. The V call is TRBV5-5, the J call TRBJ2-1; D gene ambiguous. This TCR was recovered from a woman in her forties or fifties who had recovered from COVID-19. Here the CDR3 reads CASSFPLRVSYNEQFF. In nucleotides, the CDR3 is TGTGCCAGCAGCTTCCCCCTCCGTGTATCCTACAATGAGCAGTTCTTC.